The clone carrying this T cell receptor (beta chain) showed up just a few times. Germline V CDR1 and CDR2: SGHTA, FQGTGA. The CDR3 length is 15 residues. Trimming stripped 4 bases from V and 4 bases from J, with 17 bases between. TCRdb recomputed calls from the RT-PCR reads with MiXCR, one row per CDR3 protein. The data show fewer than 800,000 distinct CDR3 sequences, with around 14% seen just once and 3.6% held by the top ten. The chain recombines TRBV7-3 with TRBJ2-7, with D perhaps matching TRBD2 (5 bases). Sequenced: memory CD4+ T cells from blood. The sequence derives from a female donor in good health, serving as a healthy control. The CDR3: CASSSDSTPAYEQYF. Written as DNA, the CDR3 is TGTGCCAGCAGCTCGGACTCCACTCCGGCGTACGAGCAGTACTTC.